This T cell receptor beta chain was retrieved from a study of cytomegalovirus exposure and HLA in healthy donors. Study-level findings and limits: The investigators catalogued 160 or so TCR beta chains as cytomegalovirus-associated.

The table lists this clone with many counts. Antigen specificity is unknown. The approximately 120-subject validation cohort, separate from the approximately 670-subject first cohort, included the donors. V dropped 4 bases and J dropped 0 bases, with 5 bases sitting between them. The CDR3 totals 13 residues. The germline V gene encodes CDR1 SGHRS and CDR2 YFSETQ. The repertoire was sequenced with immunoSEQ multiplex PCR; TCRdb's copy has only in-frame clones and lacks some. The sample contains fewer than 250,000 clones, around 90% of which appear only once. This TCR was recovered from a woman aged 18-29 years in good health and CMV-seropositive. The rearrangement uses TRBV5-1 and TRBJ1-3; D remains unclear. Sequences were obtained from PBMCs. The CDR3 region is CASSISSGNTIYF. The CDR3 DNA is TGCGCCAGCAGCATCAGCTCTGGAAACACCATATATTTT. Variable domain in full (rest from reference TRBV5-1 and TRBJ1-3): KAGVTQTPRYLIKTRGQQVTLSCSPISGHRSVSWYQQTPGQGLQFLFEYFSETQRNKGNFPGRFSGRQFSNSRSEMNVSTLELGDSALYLCASSISSGNTIYFGEGSWLTVV.